The sequence of this T cell receptor (beta chain) was determined in a study of T cells after yellow fever vaccination. Overall study findings and caveats: The study found a weaker secondary response that peaked faster, day 5 versus 15. Clones that expanded after primary vaccination mostly reappeared after the booster (approximately 96% CD4, 88% CD8). A limited proportion of clonotypes was detected within both the CD4 and CD8 compartments.

Making TCR cDNA involved 5'RACE template switching, which added UMIs and a universal primer site. MiXCR was run by TCRdb on the 5' RACE reads, yielding one entry per CDR3 protein. The table shows about 330,000 distinct CDR3 sequences, with around 8.1% occurring only once. For this clonotype: Its specificity is unknown.

V shed 2 bases and J shed 7 bases, with 13 bases lying between them. CDR3 length: 14 residues. CDR1 and CDR2 (germline): SGHNT, YENEEA. The source material was PBMCs, sampled approximately 47 days after the first yellow fever vaccination. The source is a man younger than 30 who received the YFV17D yellow fever vaccine. The chain uses TRBV11-3 and TRBJ2-3, with D perhaps TRBD2 (7 bases). The CDR3 nucleotides are TGTGCCAGCAGCTTAAGTCGGGGGGCAAATACGCAGTATTTT. Translated: CASSLSRGANTQYF. The complete variable domain, with remaining parts taken from reference TRBV11-3 and TRBJ2-3, reads EAGVVQSPRYKIIEKKQPVAFWCNPISGHNTLYWYLQNLGQGPELLIRYENEEAVDDSQLPKDRFSAERLKGVDSTLKIQPAELGDSAVYLCASSLSRGANTQYFGPGTRLTVL.